This T cell receptor beta chain was profiled in a study of beta chain features in type 1 diabetes. Whole-study results and caveats: People with Type 1 diabetes carried modestly yet significantly shorter TCRB CDR3s in all four CD4+ subsets.

As concerns this clone: Its antigen remains unknown.

The ends lost 5 bases at V and 0 bases at J; junction bases unmatched: 3. The CDR3 is 14 residues long. The germline gives CDR1 MNHNY, CDR2 SVGAGI (reference sequence). The entirety of the isolated RNA underwent reverse transcription, so expressed TCRB transcripts were sequenced. Repertoires were generated with immunoSEQ multiplex PCR, while TCRdb's copy carries only in-frame clones and drops some. This sample has about 390,000 clones; 8% to 10% occur once, and the top ten carry over 0.45%. Sequenced material: central memory CD4+ T cells from blood. The chain carries TRBV6-6 and TRBJ2-5, with 7 bases lining up with TRBD1. This receptor was taken from a man aged 30 to 39 with type 1 diabetes. The DNA for the CDR3 is TGTGCCAGCAGTCGGGACAGTTACCAAGAGACCCAGTACTTC. Amino acids: CASSRDSYQETQYF.